The 29 T cell receptor beta chains reported below all come from one sample, sequenced in a study of Ad26.COV2.S vaccination and SARS-CoV-2 variants. Profiled with immunoSEQ multiplex PCR; TCRdb holds only in-frame clones, not every one. The sample lists around 420,000 clones, roughly 88% occurring once. Treatment specified: roughly 19 received Ad26.COV2.S at low or high dose, single or two shots; 5 received placebo; per-sample allocation not given. Sampling happened 63 days after the first vaccine or placebo injection. The specimen was peripheral blood, collected in a trial of Ad26.COV2.S vaccine versus placebo. The receptors derive from a person between 18 and 65 years old who received the Ad26.COV2.S COVID-19 vaccine or a placebo.

CDR3 DNA: TGTGCCAGCAGTTTTGCAGGGGGCGCATATGGCTACACCTTC. It codes for CASSFAGGAYGYTF. J is TRBJ1-2 and V is TRBV28; 8 bases are shared with TRBD1. The CDR3 extends over 14 amino acids. Germline-derived CDR1 and CDR2 are MDHEN and SYDVKM. V was pared by 3 bases and J by 5 bases, with 5 bases of the junction left unmatched.

The chain recombines TRBV5-8 with TRBJ2-2, with D maybe TRBD1 (6 bases). The germline gives CDR1 SGHTS, CDR2 YDEGEE. The CDR3 consists of 16 residues. Between the trimmed V and J ends, which lost 0 bases and 2 bases, there was a span of 11 bases. CDR3 protein: CASSLDRVVNTGELFF. In DNA, the CDR3 is TGTGCCAGCAGCTTGGACAGGGTGGTAAACACCGGGGAGCTGTTTTTT.

The chain joins TRBV4-2 to TRBJ2-5; D is ambiguous. Trimming removed 1 base at V and 4 bases at J, with 10 bases between. Germline assignment: CDR1 LGHNA and CDR2 YNFKEQ. The CDR3 covers 14 residues. In nucleotides, the CDR3 is TGTGCCAGCAGCCAAGTAACTCCGTCAGAGACCCAGTACTTC. Translation gives CASSQVTPSETQYF.

The chain links TRBV5-5 to TRBJ1-5; D unclear. Germline lookup yields CDR1 SGHKS and CDR2 YYEKEE (reference sequence). The V and J ends lost 0 bases and 2 bases respectively, with 9 bases between them. This CDR3 has 15 amino acids. CDR3 residues: CASSLAVTGNQPQHF. The CDR3 DNA is TGTGCCAGCAGCTTGGCAGTAACTGGCAATCAGCCCCAGCATTTT.

This chain connects TRBV29-1 to TRBJ1-2, with D possibly matching TRBD1 (6 bases). The germline V gene has CDR1 SQVTM and CDR2 ANQGSEA. V lost 7 bases, J lost 5 bases, and 14 bases lay in between. The CDR3 is 12 residues long. The DNA of the CDR3 is TGCAGCGCCCGGGGGGGCCCGTATGGCTACACCTTC. This encodes CSARGGPYGYTF.

V is TRBV7-9 and J is TRBJ2-5; D unresolved. Trimming took 6 bases from V and 0 from J, leaving 5 bases between them. The CDR3 runs to 12 residues. Germline CDR1 reads SEHNR; CDR2 reads FQNEAQ (reference sequence). The CDR3 spells CASRTYQETQYF. CDR3 DNA sequence: TGTGCCAGCAGAACTTACCAAGAGACCCAGTACTTC.

The chain joins TRBV7-2 to TRBJ2-7, with a weak D call TRBD2 (5 bases). The CDR3 contains 13 residues. V was pared by 3 bases and J by 4 bases, with 10 bases between. Germline loops: CDR1 SGHTA, CDR2 FQGNSA. CDR3: CASSLVPGYEQYF. The CDR3 nucleotides read TGTGCCAGCAGCTTGGTTCCGGGGTACGAGCAGTACTTC.

This chain joins TRBV24-1 and TRBJ2-1, with D possibly being TRBD1 or TRBD2 (5 bases each). CDR1 and CDR2 (germline): KGHDR, SFDVKD. The CDR3 runs 15 residues. V lost 3 bases and J 6 bases, leaving 14 bases between the germline ends. The CDR3 spells CATSDAGTLINEQFF. In nucleotides, the CDR3 is TGTGCCACCAGTGATGCCGGGACCCTCATCAATGAGCAGTTCTTC.

This rearrangement joins TRBV6-5 to TRBJ1-1; D gene uncertain. Trimming removed 2 bases at V and 0 bases at J, with 10 bases between. The CDR3 totals 15 residues. Germline V gene lookup returns CDR1 MNHEY and CDR2 SVGAGI. The CDR3 coding sequence is TGTGCCAGCAGTTACGCTCAGGATTTGAACACTGAAGCTTTCTTT. Translation gives CASSYAQDLNTEAFF.

The chain combines TRBV3-1 (or the pseudogene TRBV3-2) with TRBJ1-4; a possible D gene is TRBD1 (5 bases). Trimming shortened V by 4 bases and J by 7 bases, and 13 bases separated the two germline ends. CDR3 length: 14 amino acids. From germline, CDR1 is LGHDT and CDR2 YNNKEL (reference sequence). CDR3 region: CASSPGTSVEKLFF. DNA of the CDR3: TGTGCCAGCAGCCCGGGGACCAGTGTTGAAAAACTGTTTTTT.

V and J are TRBV28 and TRBJ2-1; D gene uncertain. Trimming removed 4 bases from V and 9 bases from J, with 7 bases in between. The CDR3 covers 11 residues. The germline V gene encodes CDR1 MDHEN and CDR2 SYDVKM. This chain's CDR3 is CASSSPREQFF. The DNA of the CDR3 is TGTGCCAGCAGTTCCCCCCGTGAGCAGTTCTTC.

The chain combines TRBV7-9 with TRBJ2-1; D possibly corresponds to TRBD2 (7 bases). V lost 5 bases to trimming and J lost 7 bases, with 21 bases between them. Germline V gives CDR1 SEHNR, CDR2 FQNEAQ (reference sequence). The CDR3 length is 16 residues. CDR3 DNA sequence: TGTGCCAGCAGCCCCCCGGCCGGGGGGCTTTTGAATGAGCAGTTCTTC. It translates to CASSPPAGGLLNEQFF.

The CDR3 region is CASSPRWGDHEQYF. DNA for the CDR3: TGTGCCAGCAGCCCTCGCTGGGGAGACCACGAGCAGTACTTC. The V call is TRBV3-1 (or the pseudogene TRBV3-2), the J call TRBJ2-7, with D tentatively TRBD2 (5 bases). V shed 4 bases and J shed 5 bases, with 15 bases lying between them. CDR1 LGHDT and CDR2 YNNKEL come from the germline V gene (reference sequence). This CDR3 is built from 14 residues.

The V and J genes are TRBV19 and TRBJ2-5; the match to TRBD2 covers 12 bases. Germline V gene sequence: CDR1 LNHDA, CDR2 SQIVND (reference sequence). The CDR3 contains 15 residues. Germline trimming cut 5 bases from V and 5 bases from J; bases unmatched to any gene: 6. The CDR3 region has the DNA TGTGCCAGTAGTTCTTGGACTAGCGGGGAGGAGACCCAGTACTTC. Translating gives CASSSWTSGEETQYF.

This chain links TRBV5-1 with TRBJ1-5; unclear D gene. Germline lookup yields CDR1 SGHRS and CDR2 YFSETQ. This CDR3 contains 13 residues. With 5 bases removed from V and 0 bases from J, the gap between germline ends came to 6 bases. CDR3 loop: CASSRYSNQPQHF. The CDR3 DNA reads as TGCGCCAGCAGTCGTTATAGCAATCAGCCCCAGCATTTT.

The chain has TRBV7-9 and TRBJ1-4, with a possible D match to TRBD1 (5 bases). The length of the CDR3 is 12 residues. Germline CDR1 and CDR2: SEHNR and FQNEAQ (reference sequence). V lost 5 bases, J lost 11 bases, and 12 bases lay in between. The CDR3 sequence: CASSPDSWKLFF. DNA of the CDR3: TGTGCCAGCAGCCCAGACAGTTGGAAACTGTTTTTT.

The CDR3 loop reads CATTSGALGSYNEQFF. Written as DNA, the CDR3 is TGTGCCACCACCTCGGGGGCTTTGGGCTCCTACAATGAGCAGTTCTTC. V usage is TRBV24-1 and J usage is TRBJ2-1; perhaps D is TRBD1 or TRBD2 (6 bases each). The V and J ends lost 8 bases and 0 bases respectively, with 16 bases between them. The CDR3 extends over 16 amino acids. The germline V gene has CDR1 KGHDR and CDR2 SFDVKD.

The rearrangement uses TRBV6-2 or TRBV6-3 and TRBJ2-7, with unresolved D. This CDR3 has 13 residues. From germline, CDR1 is MNHEY and CDR2 SVGEGT. The V gene lost 2 bases and the J gene lost 6 bases, with 11 bases spanning the gap. The CDR3 DNA follows: TGTGCCAGCAGTTACCAATTCGGGCTCGAGCAGTACTTC. Its protein is CASSYQFGLEQYF.

The chain employs TRBV5-6 and TRBJ1-4; 7 bases agree with TRBD1. The ends lost 4 bases at V and 6 bases at J; junction bases unmatched: 6. CDR3 length equals 14 residues. Germline values: CDR1 SGHDT, CDR2 YYEEEE. CDR3 residues: CASSPAGGHEKLFF. The CDR3, as DNA: TGTGCCAGCAGCCCAGCAGGGGGTCATGAAAAACTGTTTTTT.

The chain is built from TRBV3-1 (or the pseudogene TRBV3-2) and TRBJ2-2; tentatively, D is TRBD1 or TRBD2 (5 bases each). Germline CDR1 reads LGHDT; CDR2 reads YNNKEL (reference sequence). This CDR3 is 13 amino acids long. Trimming took 1 base from V and 6 from J, leaving 6 bases between them. CDR3 nucleotides: TGTGCCAGCAGCCAAGCGGGGCCCGGGGAGCTGTTTTTT. Amino acid sequence: CASSQAGPGELFF.

The J gene is TRBJ1-2, the V gene TRBV7-6, with 11 positions matching TRBD1. The CDR3 runs to 17 residues. J lost 5 bases, V lost 4 bases, and 12 bases had no gene match. The germline V gene encodes CDR1 SGHVS and CDR2 FNYEAQ. CDR3 coding DNA: TGTGCCAGCAGCTCAATGCCTAGGACAGGGGGCCGGTATGGCTACACCTTC. This sequence encodes CASSSMPRTGGRYGYTF.

This clone was picked up many times. The V gene is TRBV3-1 (or the pseudogene TRBV3-2), the J gene TRBJ1-6, with D possibly TRBD1 on 5 matching bases. With 0 bases removed from V and 9 bases from J, the gap between germline ends came to 12 bases. Germline loops: CDR1 LGHDT, CDR2 YNNKEL (reference sequence). The length of the CDR3 is 15 residues. The CDR3 sequence: CASSQDSGPISPLHF. For the CDR3, the DNA is TGTGCCAGCAGCCAAGATTCAGGGCCGATTTCACCCCTCCACTTT.

This clone was seen more than once but under ten times. This chain connects TRBV30 to TRBJ2-1, with 9 bases lining up with TRBD2. The V segment lost 0 bases and the J segment 3 bases; nucleotides outside the gene matches: 6. This CDR3 region has 16 residues. From germline, CDR1 is GTSNPN and CDR2 SVGIG (reference sequence). CDR3 coding DNA: TGTGCCTGGAGTGTATTGAGCGGGGGGAACTACAATGAGCAGTTCTTC. Translated, it gives CAWSVLSGGNYNEQFF.

The chain recombines TRBV30 with TRBJ2-7; 10 bases line up with TRBD2. CDR1 is GTSNPN, CDR2 SVGIG, per germline (reference sequence). The CDR3 contains 15 residues. Trimming took 3 bases from V and 0 from J; bases not matched to a gene: 5. The DNA for the CDR3 is TGTGCCTGGAGGAGCGGGGGGGGATACTCCTACGAGCAGTACTTC. Amino acid sequence: CAWRSGGGYSYEQYF. Drawing the rest from reference TRBV30 and TRBJ2-7, the complete variable domain is SQTIHQWPATLVQPVGSPLSLECTVEGTSNPNLYWYRQAAGRGLQLLFYSVGIGQISSEVPQNLSASRPQDRQFILSSKKLLLSDSGFYLCAWRSGGGYSYEQYFGPGTRLTVT.

Only one count was recorded for this clone. V gene TRBV14 combines with J gene TRBJ2-7; D ambiguous. This CDR3 has 16 amino acids. Germline CDR1 and CDR2: SGHDN and FVKESK. Between the trimmed V and J ends, which lost 0 bases and 1 base, there was a span of 13 bases. This chain's CDR3 is CASSQEGRYPSYEQYF. The CDR3 nucleotides read TGTGCCAGCAGCCAAGAGGGCCGATACCCATCCTACGAGCAGTACTTC.

A single count supports this clone. This chain uses TRBV7-8 with TRBJ2-2; D is possibly TRBD1 or TRBD2 (5 bases each). The V and J ends lost 5 bases and 7 bases respectively, with 14 bases between them. The length of the CDR3 is 14 residues. Germline V gives CDR1 SGHVS, CDR2 FQNEAQ. The CDR3 here is CASSLGDGHGELFF. The CDR3 nucleotides are TGTGCCAGCAGCCTCGGGGACGGACACGGGGAGCTGTTTTTT.

The chain combines TRBV19 with TRBJ1-5; TRBD1 is a possible D gene (6 bases). Trimming left V 6 bases short and J 5 bases short, with 8 bases between. This CDR3 is built from 12 residues. Germline-derived CDR1 and CDR2 are LNHDA and SQIVND (reference sequence). CDR3 bases: TGTGCCAGTAGAAACAGGGATCAGCCCCAGCATTTT. This translates into CASRNRDQPQHF.

The rearrangement links TRBV6-5 to TRBJ2-7; maybe TRBD2 (5 bases). This CDR3 spans 11 amino acids. The V and J ends lost 0 bases and 12 bases respectively, with 9 bases between them. Germline V CDR1 and CDR2: MNHEY, SVGAGI. DNA for the CDR3: TGTGCCAGCAGTTACTCGGACTGGACGTACTTC. Translating it yields CASSYSDWTYF.

The chain employs TRBV30 and TRBJ1-2; no firm D call. V was pared by 0 bases and J by 8 bases, with 13 bases between. From germline, CDR1 is GTSNPN and CDR2 SVGIG (reference sequence). CDR3 length equals 13 residues. CDR3 in DNA: TGTGCCTGGAGTGTACTCGTAAAGGTCGGCTACACCTTC. Its translation: CAWSVLVKVGYTF.